What follows is one T cell receptor (beta chain) and its context. Its target is not known. TCRdb's copy holds only in-frame clones and misses some; the assay was immunoSEQ multiplex PCR. This table holds about 150,000 clones, 80% to 90% found once. The CDR3 loop spans 14 amino acids. The germline gives CDR1 SNHLY, CDR2 FYNNEI. V lost 8 bases and J lost 4; bases outside the gene matches: 5. These data come from a study of T cell responses to AZD1222 COVID-19 vaccine. Whole-study results and caveats: Nearly half of unique spike-specific TCRs reportedly avoided B.1.351 and B.1.1.7 mutated regions. Repertoire sampling happened only post peak T cell response. Just a handful of AZD1222 recipients tested seropositive at baseline.

The clonotype originates from an adult in good health. V and J are TRBV2 and TRBJ1-2, with 12 bases matching TRBD1. The sample in question was peripheral blood, obtained on day 0 of AZD1222 vaccination. In DNA form, the CDR3 reads TGTGCCAGCGGGGACAGGGGGCGCGGCTATGGCTACACCTTC. Translation gives CASGDRGRGYGYTF.